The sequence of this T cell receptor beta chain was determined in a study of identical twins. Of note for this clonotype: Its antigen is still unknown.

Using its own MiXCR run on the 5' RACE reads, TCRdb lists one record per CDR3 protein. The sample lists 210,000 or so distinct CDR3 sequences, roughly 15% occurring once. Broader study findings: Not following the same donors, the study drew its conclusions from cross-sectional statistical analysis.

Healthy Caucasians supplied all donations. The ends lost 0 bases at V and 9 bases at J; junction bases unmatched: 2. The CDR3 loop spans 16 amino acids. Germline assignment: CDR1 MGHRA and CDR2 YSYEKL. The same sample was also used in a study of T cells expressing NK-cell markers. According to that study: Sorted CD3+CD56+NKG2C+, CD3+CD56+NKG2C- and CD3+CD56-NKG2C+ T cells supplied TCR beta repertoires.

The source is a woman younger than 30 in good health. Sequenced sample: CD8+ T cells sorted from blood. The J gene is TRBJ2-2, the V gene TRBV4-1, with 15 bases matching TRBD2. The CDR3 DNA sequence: TGCGCCAGCAGCCAAGAGGGACTAGCGGGGGGTAGGGAGCTGTTTTTT. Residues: CASSQEGLAGGRELFF.